The 19 T cell receptor beta chains presented below share a single source sample, sequenced in a study of T cells in Graves' hyperthyroidism and ophthalmopathy. Authors of the study amplified TCR beta CDR3 regions from RNA transcripts. Carried out on the TCR CDR3, a first-round RT-PCR used the HTBI primer set. TCRdb re-derived calls from the multiplex PCR reads in MiXCR, one entry per CDR3 protein. The table records under 300,000 distinct CDR3 sequences, 20% to 25% of them present only once. The specimen was blood. Receptors originate from a man aged 25 to 40 with Graves' ophthalmopathy.

This clonotype was seen at least ten times. The chain combines TRBV28 with TRBJ2-3; 11 nucleotides align to TRBD2. V shed 6 bases, J shed 5 bases, and the junction held 10 bases outside the gene matches. The CDR3 is 16 residues long. Germline loops: CDR1 MDHEN, CDR2 SYDVKM. The CDR3 region is CASSPRTSGYRDTQYF. The CDR3 coding sequence is TGTGCCAGCAGCCCGAGGACTAGCGGGTACCGAGATACGCAGTATTTT.

The CDR3 nucleotides are TGTGCCAGCACCCACCCCGGACAGGGTAGCAATCAGCCCCAGCATTTT. Its translation: CASTHPGQGSNQPQHF. This chain connects TRBV6-1 to TRBJ1-5; 8 bases map to TRBD1. The CDR3 has 16 residues. V lost 7 bases, J lost 0 bases, and 8 bases stayed unmatched. CDR1 is MNHNS, CDR2 SASEGT, per germline.

This clonotype showed up just a few times. V gene TRBV14 combines with J gene TRBJ1-1, with 9 positions matching TRBD1. Trimming cost V 4 bases and J 0 bases; bases outside gene matches: 12. Germline assignment: CDR1 SGHDN and CDR2 FVKESK. This CDR3 is built from 18 residues. The CDR3, as DNA: TGTGCCAGCAGCCGTAACACCGGGACAGGGATCATGAACACTGAAGCTTTCTTT. It encodes CASSRNTGTGIMNTEAFF.

This clonotype has just a few counts. Since a much larger clone is just one base distant, this may be a read error. The chain couples TRBV2 to TRBJ1-1, with no clear D. CDR1 and CDR2 (germline): SNHLY, FYNNEI. V lost 0 bases and J lost 3, with 8 bases in between. The CDR3 extends over 14 amino acids. The DNA of the CDR3 is TGTGCCAGCAGTGAAGCGGGAGGCTACACTGAAGCTTTCTTT. Translated: CASSEAGGYTEAFF.

This clonotype was seen a few times. The chain is built from TRBV19 and TRBJ2-1; D gene unclear. Germline-derived CDR1 and CDR2 are LNHDA and SQIVND (reference sequence). The CDR3 covers 13 residues. The V and J ends lost 2 bases and 7 bases respectively, with 9 bases between them. The CDR3 nucleotides read TGTGCCAGTAGTATATTTTTGTCGAATGAGCAGTTCTTC. This gives the protein CASSIFLSNEQFF.

This clonotype was found many times. The V call is TRBV11-2, the J call TRBJ1-5; D is unresolved. V was cut by 1 base and J by 3 bases, with 10 bases left in between. CDR3 length equals 15 residues. Germline V gives CDR1 SGHAT, CDR2 FQNNGV. The CDR3 DNA reads as TGTGCCAGCAGCTTAGGGTCAGGACCCAATCAGCCCCAGCATTTT. Translated, it gives CASSLGSGPNQPQHF.

The chain combines TRBV7-3 with TRBJ2-1; tentatively, D is TRBD2 (6 bases). The CDR3 sequence is 14 residues long. Germline V gives CDR1 SGHTA, CDR2 FQGTGA. The V gene lost 2 bases and the J gene lost 7 bases, with 12 bases spanning the gap. The CDR3 here is CASSLCAGINEQFF. Here the CDR3 DNA reads TGTGCCAGCAGCTTATGTGCGGGAATAAATGAGCAGTTCTTC.

Only a few counts were recorded for this clonotype. The chain joins TRBV5-5 to TRBJ1-3; D call uncertain. The CDR3 runs 16 residues. CDR1 and CDR2 (germline): SGHKS, YYEKEE (reference sequence). V lost 4 bases to trimming and J lost 1 base, with 15 bases between them. CDR3 residues: CASSIDQARSGNTIYF. CDR3 DNA: TGTGCCAGCAGCATTGACCAGGCCAGGTCTGGAAACACCATATATTTT.

Concerning this clonotype: Germline and junction disagree at one end, which may indicate a read error. The CDR3 protein is CSVRRGAAYNERFF. CDR3 DNA: TGCAGCGTCCGCAGGGGGGCGGCGTACAATGAGCGGTTCTTC. The chain has TRBV29-1 and TRBJ2-1, with TRBD1 as a possible D gene (7 bases). In germline, CDR1 is SQVTM, CDR2 ANQGSEA. The CDR3 covers 14 residues.

The chain is built from TRBV29-1 and TRBJ1-1; TRBD1 might be the D (6 bases). This CDR3 has 14 residues. With 5 bases removed from V and 1 base from J, the gap between germline ends came to 14 bases. Germline-derived CDR1 and CDR2 are SQVTM and ANQGSEA. The CDR3 spells CSVKKDSKNTEAFF. CDR3 sequence (DNA): TGCAGCGTTAAAAAGGACAGCAAGAACACTGAAGCTTTCTTT. Based on the CDR3 plus reference TRBV29-1 and TRBJ1-1, the full variable domain is SAVISQKPSRDICQRGTSLTIQCQVDSQVTMMFWYRQQPGQSLTLIATANQGSEATYESGFVIDKFPISRPNLTFSTLTVSNMSPEDSSIYLCSVKKDSKNTEAFFGQGTRLTVV.

The chain uses TRBV30 and TRBJ1-4, with D perhaps matching TRBD1 (5 bases). With 4 bases removed from V and 8 bases from J, the gap between germline ends came to 14 bases. Germline CDR1 is GTSNPN and CDR2 is SVGIG (reference sequence). This CDR3 is 13 amino acids long. This CDR3 is CAWNRGFKEKLFF. The CDR3 nucleotides read TGTGCCTGGAATCGGGGGTTTAAGGAAAAACTGTTTTTT.

The chain employs TRBV29-1 and TRBJ2-1, with TRBD2 as a possible D gene (6 bases). Per germline, CDR1 SQVTM and CDR2 ANQGSEA. V dropped 6 bases and J dropped 0 bases, with 27 bases sitting between them. This CDR3 has 19 residues. The CDR3 DNA is TGCAGCGTCGGGGAGGCGTTGAATGGAGAGGGATTCTCCTACAATGAGCAGTTCTTC. Protein product: CSVGEALNGEGFSYNEQFF.

This chain uses TRBV13 with TRBJ1-2; D not certain. Trimming removed 0 bases from V and 4 bases from J, with 15 bases in between. The V gene's germline CDR1 is PRHDT and CDR2 FYEKMQ (reference sequence). The CDR3 loop spans 16 amino acids. Here the CDR3 DNA reads TGTGCCAGCAGCTTAGGGTGGATGGCTCGTGCCTATGGCTACACCTTC. This sequence encodes CASSLGWMARAYGYTF.

This clonotype was seen once. The V call is TRBV7-9, the J call TRBJ1-3; 7 nucleotides line up with TRBD1. The junction had 3 bases not matched to a gene; V was cut back by 1 base and J by 3 bases. The length of the CDR3 is 15 residues. The germline V gene has CDR1 SEHNR and CDR2 FQNEAQ (reference sequence). CDR3 region: CASSLVGTDGNTIYF. CDR3 nucleotide sequence: TGTGCCAGCAGCTTAGTCGGGACAGATGGAAACACCATATATTTT.

The V and J genes are TRBV5-4 and TRBJ2-5; D unclear. Germline V gene data show CDR1 as SGHNT and CDR2 as YYREEE (reference sequence). This CDR3 has 17 residues. V was shortened by 0 bases and J by 0 bases, with 15 bases between the two germline ends. The CDR3, as DNA: TGTGCCAGCAGCTTGGGGTCAACAAAATCGTACCAAGAGACCCAGTACTTC. Translation: CASSLGSTKSYQETQYF.

This clonotype was detected a few times. This chain joins TRBV20-1 and TRBJ2-3; 8 nucleotides match TRBD2. V shed 4 bases, J shed 2 bases, and the junction held 11 bases outside the gene matches. There are 16 residues in the CDR3. Germline V gene data show CDR1 as DFQATT and CDR2 as SNEGSKA (reference sequence). CDR3 nucleotide sequence: TGCAGTGCTAAGTGGCTAGCGGGCTCGATCACAGATACGCAGTATTTT. It translates to CSAKWLAGSITDTQYF.

This clonotype has at least ten counts. The chain couples TRBV30 to TRBJ1-4; 9 nucleotides align to TRBD1. The J segment lost 5 bases and the V segment lost 4 bases, leaving 2 bases of the junction unmatched. The germline CDR1 and CDR2 sequences are GTSNPN and SVGIG (reference sequence). This CDR3 region has 13 residues. DNA for the CDR3: TGTGCCTGGATGGGACAGGGAAATGAAAAACTGTTTTTT. This codes for CAWMGQGNEKLFF.

V gene TRBV29-1 combines with J gene TRBJ2-3, with D perhaps matching TRBD2 (5 bases). Looked up from germline, CDR1 is SQVTM and CDR2 is ANQGSEA. This CDR3 contains 17 residues. V shed 2 bases and J shed 4 bases, with 22 bases lying between them. In nucleotides, the CDR3 is TGCAGCGTTGAACCTGACGCCAGCGGCCTAGCCCCAGATACGCAGTATTTT. Amino acid sequence: CSVEPDASGLAPDTQYF.

The rearrangement joins TRBV6-5 to TRBJ2-7; 10 positions agree with TRBD1. CDR1 is MNHEY and CDR2 is SVGAGI in the germline V gene. V was pared by 0 bases and J by 7 bases, with 9 bases of the junction left unmatched. There are 16 residues in the CDR3. The CDR3 region is CASSYSWDRGVGEQYF. The CDR3, as DNA: TGTGCCAGCAGTTACTCGTGGGACAGGGGCGTTGGGGAGCAGTACTTC.